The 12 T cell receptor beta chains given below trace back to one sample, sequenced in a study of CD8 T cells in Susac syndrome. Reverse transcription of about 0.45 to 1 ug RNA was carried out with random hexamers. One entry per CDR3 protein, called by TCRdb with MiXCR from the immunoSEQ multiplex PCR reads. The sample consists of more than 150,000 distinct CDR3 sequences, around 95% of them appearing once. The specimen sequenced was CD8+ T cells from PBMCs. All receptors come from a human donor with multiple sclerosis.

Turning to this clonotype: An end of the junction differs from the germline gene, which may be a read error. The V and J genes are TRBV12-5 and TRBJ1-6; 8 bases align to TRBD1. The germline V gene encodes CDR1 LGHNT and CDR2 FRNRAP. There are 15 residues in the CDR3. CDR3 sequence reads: CASGLDRDKGSPLHF. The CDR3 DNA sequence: TGTGCTAGTGGCTTGGACAGGGATAAGGGGTCACCCCTCCACTTT.

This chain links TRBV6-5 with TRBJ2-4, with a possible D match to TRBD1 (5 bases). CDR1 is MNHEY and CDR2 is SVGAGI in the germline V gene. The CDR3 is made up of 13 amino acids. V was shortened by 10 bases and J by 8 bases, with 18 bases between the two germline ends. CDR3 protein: CATTQGRLDIQYF. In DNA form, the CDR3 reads TGTGCCACCACGCAGGGTCGTTTGGACATTCAGTACTTC.

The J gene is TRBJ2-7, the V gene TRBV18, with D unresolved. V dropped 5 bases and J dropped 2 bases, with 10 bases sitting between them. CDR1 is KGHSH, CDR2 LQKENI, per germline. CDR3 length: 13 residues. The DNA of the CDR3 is TGTGCCAGCTCATCCAAAAGTGCCTACGAGCAGTACTTC. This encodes CASSSKSAYEQYF. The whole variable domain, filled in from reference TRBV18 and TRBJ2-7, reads NAGVMQNPRHLVRRRGQEARLRCSPMKGHSHVYWYRQLPEEGLKFMVYLQKENIIDESGMPKERFSAEFPKEGPSILRIQQVVRGDSAAYFCASSSKSAYEQYFGPGTRLTVT.

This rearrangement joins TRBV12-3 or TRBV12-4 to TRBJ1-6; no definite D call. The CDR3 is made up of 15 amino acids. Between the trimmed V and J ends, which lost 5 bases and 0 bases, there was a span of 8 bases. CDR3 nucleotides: TGTGCCAGCAGTCCTTACCGCTCCTATAATTCACCCCTCCACTTT. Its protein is CASSPYRSYNSPLHF.

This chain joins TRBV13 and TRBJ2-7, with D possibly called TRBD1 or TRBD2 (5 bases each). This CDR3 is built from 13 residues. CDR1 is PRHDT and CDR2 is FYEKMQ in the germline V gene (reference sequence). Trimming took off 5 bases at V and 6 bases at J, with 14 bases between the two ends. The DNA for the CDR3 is TGTGCCAGCAGCGCCGGGACCGTAGTCGAGCAGTACTTC. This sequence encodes CASSAGTVVEQYF.

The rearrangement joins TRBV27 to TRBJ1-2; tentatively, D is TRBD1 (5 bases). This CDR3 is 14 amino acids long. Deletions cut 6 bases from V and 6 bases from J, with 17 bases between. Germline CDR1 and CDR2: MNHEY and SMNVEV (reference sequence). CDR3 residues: CASRPLGTLHGYTF. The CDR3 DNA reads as TGTGCCAGCAGACCCCTCGGGACGCTCCATGGCTACACCTTC.

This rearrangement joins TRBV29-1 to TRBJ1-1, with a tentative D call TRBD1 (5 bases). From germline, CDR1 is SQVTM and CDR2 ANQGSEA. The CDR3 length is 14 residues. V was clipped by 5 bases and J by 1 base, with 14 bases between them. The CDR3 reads CSVRPGRPNTEAFF. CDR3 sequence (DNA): TGCAGCGTTCGCCCGGGACGGCCGAACACTGAAGCTTTCTTT.

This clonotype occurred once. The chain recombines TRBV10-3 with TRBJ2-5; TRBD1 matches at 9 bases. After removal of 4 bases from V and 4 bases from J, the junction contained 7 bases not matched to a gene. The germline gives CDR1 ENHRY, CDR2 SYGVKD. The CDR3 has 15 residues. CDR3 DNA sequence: TGTGCCATCAGTGTATCCGGGACAGGGTTAGAGACCCAGTACTTC. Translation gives CAISVSGTGLETQYF.

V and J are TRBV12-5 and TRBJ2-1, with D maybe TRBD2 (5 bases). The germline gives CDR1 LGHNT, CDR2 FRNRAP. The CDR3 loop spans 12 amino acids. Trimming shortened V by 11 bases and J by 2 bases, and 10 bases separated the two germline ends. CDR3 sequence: CACAGAYNEQFF. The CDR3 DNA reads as TGTGCTTGTGCCGGGGCCTACAATGAGCAGTTCTTC.

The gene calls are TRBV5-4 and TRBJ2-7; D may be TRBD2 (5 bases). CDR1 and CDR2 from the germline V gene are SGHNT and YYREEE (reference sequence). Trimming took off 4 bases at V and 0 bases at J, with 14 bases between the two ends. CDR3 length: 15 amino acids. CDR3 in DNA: TGTGCCAGCAGCGCTGGAGAAGGGAGCTCCTACGAGCAGTACGTC. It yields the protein CASSAGEGSSYEQYV.

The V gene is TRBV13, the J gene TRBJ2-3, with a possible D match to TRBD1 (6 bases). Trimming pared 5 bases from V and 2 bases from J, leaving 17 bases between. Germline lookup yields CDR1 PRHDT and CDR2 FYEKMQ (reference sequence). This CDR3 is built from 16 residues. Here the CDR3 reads CASSESYRALTDTQYF. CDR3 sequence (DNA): TGTGCCAGCAGCGAATCTTACAGGGCTCTCACAGATACGCAGTATTTT. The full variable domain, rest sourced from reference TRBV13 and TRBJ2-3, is AAGVIQSPRHLIKEKRETATLKCYPIPRHDTVYWYQQGPGQDPQFLISFYEKMQSDKGSIPDRFSAQQFSDYHSELNMSSLELGDSALYFCASSESYRALTDTQYFGPGTRLTVL.

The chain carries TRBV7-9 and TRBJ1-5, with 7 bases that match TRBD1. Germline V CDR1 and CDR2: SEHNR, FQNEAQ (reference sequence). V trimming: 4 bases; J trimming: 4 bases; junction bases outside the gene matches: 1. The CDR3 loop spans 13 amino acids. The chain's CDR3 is CASSSDRNQPQHF. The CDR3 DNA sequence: TGTGCCAGCAGCTCGGACAGGAATCAGCCCCAGCATTTT.